This TCR beta chain was sequenced during a study of T-cell memory formation after mild COVID-19. The length of the CDR3 is 15 residues. Between the trimmed V and J ends, which lost 8 bases and 0 bases, there was a span of 14 bases. Germline loops: CDR1 LGHNA, CDR2 YSLEER. One entry per CDR3 protein, called by TCRdb with MiXCR from the 5' RACE reads. The sample includes about 340,000 distinct CDR3 sequences, approximately 15% of them seen just once. The chain uses TRBV4-3 and TRBJ1-3; D gene unclear. The source of this sequence is a man between 18 and 29 years old who had mild COVID-19 (a few samples of this study predate the infection). Cell type and time point are not known. Sequencing was performed on PBMCs or a T cell subset sorted from them (not recorded which). As DNA, the CDR3 is TGCGCCAGCGGATACCGGACTGACTCTGGAAACACCATATATTTT. This translates into CASGYRTDSGNTIYF.